Below are 3 T cell receptor beta chains sequenced from a single sample in a study of blood T cell repertoires in COVID-19. Libraries were prepared by immunoSEQ multiplex PCR; TCRdb keeps only in-frame clonotypes and omits some of them. The data show about 59,000 clones, over 75% seen once. The source material was peripheral blood. Receptors originate from a man aged 55 to 69 with acute or convalescent COVID-19.

The V and J genes are TRBV4-2 and TRBJ1-1; no firm D call. With 0 bases removed from V and 4 bases from J, the gap between germline ends came to 18 bases. Germline V gene lookup returns CDR1 LGHNA and CDR2 YNFKEQ. CDR3 length: 17 amino acids. The CDR3 loop reads CASSQENGRFPSTEAFF. In DNA, the CDR3 is TGTGCCAGCAGCCAAGAAAACGGCAGGTTCCCGAGCACTGAAGCTTTCTTT.

The CDR3 is CATSDADRVGYTF. The CDR3 DNA sequence: TGTGCCACCAGTGATGCAGACAGGGTTGGCTACACCTTC. The rearrangement uses TRBV24-1 and TRBJ1-2, with TRBD1 matching 7 bases. J lost 7 bases, V lost 3 bases, and 4 bases had no gene match. Germline values: CDR1 KGHDR, CDR2 SFDVKD. The CDR3 runs 13 residues.

V gene TRBV6-4 combines with J gene TRBJ2-3; 8 bases fit TRBD1. This CDR3 spans 17 amino acids. CDR1 is MRHNA and CDR2 is SNTAGT in the germline V gene. Germline trimming cut 3 bases from V and 2 bases from J; bases unmatched to any gene: 10. CDR3 in DNA: TGTGCCAGCAGTGAAAGGGGGACAGGTTCGTTCACAGATACGCAGTATTTT. This sequence encodes CASSERGTGSFTDTQYF.